The rows below give T cell receptor beta chains drawn from one sample of a study of T cells in Graves' hyperthyroidism and ophthalmopathy. Via MiXCR, TCRdb re-called the multiplex PCR reads, giving one row per CDR3 protein. The sample has about 420,000 distinct CDR3 sequences, about an eighth seen once. The sample comprised blood. These receptors all stem from a woman between 18 and 30 years old with Graves' hyperthyroidism. Each CDR3 is given without its conserved first and last residue.

TRBV9	TRBJ2-7	ASSSTSSSYEQY
TRBV13	TRBJ2-3	ASSLRQFSTDTQY
TRBV7-3	TRBJ2-1	ASSPPGQGANEQF
TRBV2	TRBJ2-7	ASKLADSREQY
TRBV30	TRBJ1-1	AWSVREAF
TRBV6-2/TRBV6-3	TRBJ2-3	ASSYRLAGVPDTQY
TRBV28	TRBJ2-7	ASSLPIGGLQY
TRBV2	TRBJ2-7	ASIYPVYEQY
TRBV30	TRBJ2-3	AWNRQGTDTQY
TRBV20-1	TRBJ1-6	SAPQDEGSAGSPLH
TRBV6-6	TRBJ2-7	ASSYTTSNEQY
TRBV7-9	TRBJ2-7	ASSTPPGLAGAPVNEQY
TRBV29-1	TRBJ1-2	SVGAGQGSYGYT
TRBV7-8	TRBJ2-1	ASSPIRNEQF
TRBV20-1	TRBJ2-7	SARGLRNYEQY